What follows are 14 T cell receptor beta chains derived from one specimen sequenced in a study of cytomegalovirus exposure and HLA in healthy donors. PCR employed 60 Vbeta and 13 Jbeta primers. Clones were read by immunoSEQ multiplex PCR, and TCRdb kept only the in-frame ones, dropping some. The table includes approximately 190,000 clones, roughly 76% detected once. Sequenced material: PBMCs. The receptors stem from a man aged 40-50 years in good health and CMV-seropositive.

The chain recombines TRBV6-6 with TRBJ2-7; no reliable D call. The V and J ends lost 6 bases and 0 bases respectively, with 12 bases between them. The CDR3 totals 14 residues. Looked up from germline, CDR1 is MNHNY and CDR2 is SVGAGI (reference sequence). In DNA form, the CDR3 reads TGTGCCAGCAGCTACGCACTGAACTCCTACGAGCAGTACTTC. The encoded protein is CASSYALNSYEQYF.

Here the CDR3 reads CASSRAGGEETQYF. For the CDR3, the DNA is TGCGCCAGCAGCCGCGCGGGGGGGGAGGAGACCCAGTACTTC. The chain links TRBV10-2 to TRBJ2-5, with 9 bases aligning to TRBD2. The V segment lost 6 bases and the J segment 5 bases; nucleotides outside the gene matches: 7. Germline CDR1 reads WSHSY; CDR2 reads SAAADI. The CDR3 extends over 14 amino acids.

The genes are TRBV7-2 and TRBJ1-2; no clear D gene. The CDR3 consists of 14 residues. Germline CDR1 SGHTA, CDR2 FQGNSA. V was shortened by 3 bases and J by 0 bases, with 8 bases between the two germline ends. This chain's CDR3 is CASSFSGTNYGYTF. The CDR3 bases are TGTGCCAGCAGCTTCAGCGGTACTAACTATGGCTACACCTTC.

The gene calls are TRBV5-1 and TRBJ2-3; D might be TRBD1 (5 bases). The CDR3 runs to 13 residues. The ends were cut back, 5 bases at V and 4 bases at J, with 11 bases in the middle. The germline CDR1 and CDR2 sequences are SGHRS and YFSETQ. CDR3: CASSTQGSDTQYF. In DNA, the CDR3 is TGCGCCAGCAGTACGCAGGGCTCAGATACGCAGTATTTT.

With respect to this clone: Other nucleotide sequences in the sample specify the same CDR3. The CDR3 loop reads CASSVQGTDTQYF. The CDR3 DNA reads TGTGCCAGCAGCGTACAGGGAACAGATACGCAGTATTTT. V is TRBV9 and J is TRBJ2-3; the D gene is possibly TRBD1 (5 bases). The length of the CDR3 is 13 residues. The V end lost 1 base, the J end lost 3 bases, and 6 bases lay between the germline ends. From germline, CDR1 is SGDLS and CDR2 YYNGEE.

This clone was seen just once. The CDR3 region is CASSLVSSGANVLTF. The CDR3 DNA reads TGTGCCAGCAGCTTAGTGAGCTCTGGGGCCAACGTCCTGACTTTC. The chain combines TRBV7-2 with TRBJ2-6; D uncertain. Germline V gene data show CDR1 as SGHTA and CDR2 as FQGNSA. The germline V and J ends were trimmed by 1 base and 0 bases, with 4 bases remaining between them. This CDR3 spans 15 amino acids.

The chain recombines TRBV7-9 with TRBJ2-4, with D possibly matching TRBD2 (7 bases). Trimming took off 1 base at V and 0 bases at J, with 10 bases between the two ends. The V gene's germline CDR1 is SEHNR and CDR2 FQNEAQ (reference sequence). This CDR3 has 16 amino acids. Written as DNA, the CDR3 is TGTGCCAGCAGCTTAGGGGGGGGCGCAGCCAAAAACATTCAGTACTTC. Translating it yields CASSLGGGAAKNIQYF.

For this clone: This sample also contains other DNA sequences that code for the same CDR3. Here the CDR3 reads CSVGAGRVYEQYF. CDR3 nucleotides: TGCAGCGTTGGGGCGGGACGGGTCTACGAGCAGTACTTC. The chain combines TRBV29-1 with TRBJ2-7, with D possibly TRBD2 on 6 matching bases. Per the germline V gene, CDR1 is SQVTM and CDR2 is ANQGSEA. The CDR3 is made up of 13 amino acids. V was pared by 4 bases and J by 3 bases, with 13 bases between.

This rearrangement joins TRBV27 to TRBJ2-7; 7 nucleotides agree with TRBD2. Germline lookup yields CDR1 MNHEY and CDR2 SMNVEV (reference sequence). Trimming took 2 bases from V and 4 from J; bases not matched to a gene: 2. The CDR3 has 13 residues. CDR3 nucleotides: TGTGCCAGCAGTTTAAGCGGGGCTTACGAGCAGTACTTC. Protein product: CASSLSGAYEQYF.

The chain combines TRBV7-2 with TRBJ2-7; 9 bases agree with TRBD2. The CDR3 runs 13 residues. V lost 11 bases and J lost 2; bases outside the gene matches: 7. Germline V lookup: CDR1 SGHTA, CDR2 FQGNSA. The CDR3 sequence: CAGRGGATYEQYF. The DNA of the CDR3 is TGTGCCGGGCGCGGGGGGGCAACCTACGAGCAGTACTTC.

This clone has just one count. This sequence joins TRBV10-3 and TRBJ2-7; 9 nucleotides align to TRBD1. Germline CDR1 ENHRY, CDR2 SYGVKD. The V segment lost 4 bases and the J segment 2 bases; nucleotides outside the gene matches: 9. The CDR3 has 16 residues. The DNA for the CDR3 is TGTGCCATCAGTGCCCCGGGACAGGGAAAAACCTACGAGCAGTACTTC. It yields the protein CAISAPGQGKTYEQYF.

The chain links TRBV5-1 to TRBJ2-7, with 7 bases matching TRBD1. V shed 6 bases and J 4 bases; nucleotides not matched to a gene: 7. Germline CDR1 reads SGHRS; CDR2 reads YFSETQ. This CDR3 region has 13 residues. The CDR3 protein is CASTRTGVYEQYF. In nucleotides, the CDR3 is TGCGCCAGCACCAGAACAGGGGTGTACGAGCAGTACTTC.

The table lists this clone with a count of one. V is TRBV19 and J is TRBJ2-5; 7 bases line up with TRBD1. The V gene's germline CDR1 is LNHDA and CDR2 SQIVND (reference sequence). The CDR3 spans 14 residues. V was clipped by 9 bases and J by 3 bases; unmatched bases: 10. This chain's CDR3 is CASSLTGRKETQYF. In nucleotides, the CDR3 is TGTGCCAGCAGCCTGACAGGGCGGAAAGAGACCCAGTACTTC.

V is TRBV30 and J is TRBJ1-5; D is uncertain. Germline V gene data show CDR1 as GTSNPN and CDR2 as SVGIG (reference sequence). The ends were cut back, 0 bases at V and 0 bases at J, with 6 bases in the middle. The CDR3 has 14 residues. CDR3 sequence (DNA): TGTGCCTGGAGTGTGATAGATAGCAATCAGCCCCAGCATTTT. As protein: CAWSVIDSNQPQHF.